This T cell receptor beta chain was recovered during a study of vaccination effects on CD4 cells after COVID-19. This clone was picked up one time. Its antigen is currently unknown. Having been cultured for less than 13 days, the cells underwent CD4+ T cell isolation. In the cultures, half the medium was exchanged for IL-2 medium on days 3 and 7. Germline V CDR1 and CDR2: SQVTM, ANQGSEA. The CDR3 loop spans 12 amino acids. Repertoires were generated with immunoSEQ multiplex PCR, while TCRdb's copy carries only in-frame clones and drops some. The data contain about 74,000 clones, 75% to 80% of them singletons.

This TCR was sampled from a human donor who received a COVID-19 vaccine. The rearrangement links TRBV29-1 to TRBJ2-3; D may be TRBD1 or TRBD2 (5 bases each). The sequencing used CD4+ T cells from PBMCs cultured without peptide, collected before COVID-19 vaccination. Here the CDR3 DNA reads TGCGCCCTTGAGGGGAGCACAGATACGCAGTATTTT. Translating it yields CALEGSTDTQYF.